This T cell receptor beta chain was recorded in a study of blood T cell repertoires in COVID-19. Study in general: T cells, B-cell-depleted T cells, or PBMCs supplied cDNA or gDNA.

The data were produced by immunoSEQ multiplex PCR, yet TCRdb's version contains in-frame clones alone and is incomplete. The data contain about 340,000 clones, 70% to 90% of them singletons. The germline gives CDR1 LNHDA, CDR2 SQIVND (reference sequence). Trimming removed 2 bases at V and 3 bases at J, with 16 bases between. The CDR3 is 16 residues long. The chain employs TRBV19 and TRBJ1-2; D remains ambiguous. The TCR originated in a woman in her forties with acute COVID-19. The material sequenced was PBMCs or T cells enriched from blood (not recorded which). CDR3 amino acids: CASSISLLRADYGYTF. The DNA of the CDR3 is TGTGCCAGTAGTATAAGCCTCTTGAGGGCCGACTATGGCTACACCTTC.